The 16 T cell receptor beta chains below come from one sample, sequenced in a study of T cell responses to AZD1222 COVID-19 vaccine. The repertoire was sequenced with immunoSEQ multiplex PCR; TCRdb's copy has only in-frame clones and lacks some. The sample consists of about 130,000 clones, about 88% of them appearing once. This material consisted of peripheral blood, taken on day 0 of AZD1222 vaccination. The receptors originated from an adult in good health.

The gene calls are TRBV10-2 and TRBJ1-2, with D perhaps TRBD1 (6 bases). Trimming pared 0 bases from V and 5 bases from J, leaving 13 bases between. CDR1 and CDR2 (germline): WSHSY, SAAADI. The CDR3 spans 15 residues. The CDR3 region has the DNA TGCGCCAGCAGTGAGTCGATGGGACACCGATATGGCTACACCTTC. It encodes CASSESMGHRYGYTF.

The chain uses TRBV6-5 and TRBJ2-1; 7 bases match TRBD1. V shed 2 bases and J 9 bases; nucleotides not matched to a gene: 1. The V gene's germline CDR1 is MNHEY and CDR2 SVGAGI. The CDR3 loop spans 12 amino acids. In nucleotides, the CDR3 is TGTGCCAGCAGTTACAGGGGGCTTGAGCAGTTCTTC. Translated, it gives CASSYRGLEQFF.

V is TRBV2 and J is TRBJ1-6; unclear D gene. CDR1 SNHLY and CDR2 FYNNEI come from the germline V gene. The CDR3 sequence is 14 residues long. V was cut by 7 bases and J by 3 bases, with 10 bases left in between. CDR3 nucleotides: TGTGCCAGCATGGCGAGTTACTATAATTCACCCCTCCACTTT. Translation: CASMASYYNSPLHF.

This rearrangement joins TRBV5-1 to TRBJ2-2; D ambiguous. The germline CDR1 and CDR2 sequences are SGHRS and YFSETQ. The V and J ends lost 5 bases and 4 bases respectively, with 12 bases between them. The CDR3 runs 14 residues. The CDR3 loop is CASRRIDLTGELFF. CDR3 DNA sequence: TGCGCCAGCAGGCGGATCGACCTCACCGGGGAGCTGTTTTTT.

This chain joins TRBV7-6 and TRBJ2-7; maybe TRBD1 (6 bases). The germline gives CDR1 SGHVS, CDR2 FNYEAQ. Trimming took 1 base from V and 3 from J, leaving 10 bases between them. The CDR3 has 14 residues. CDR3 in amino acids: CASSLDEGDYEQYF. For the CDR3, the DNA is TGTGCCAGCAGCTTAGATGAGGGGGACTACGAGCAGTACTTC.

The CDR3 DNA reads TGTGCCACCATGGGGGGCAATGAGCAGTTCTTC. Its translation is CATMGGNEQFF. The V gene is TRBV10-3, the J gene TRBJ2-1, with D tentatively TRBD2 (6 bases). The V and J ends lost 10 bases and 6 bases respectively, with 10 bases between them. The CDR3 is 11 amino acids. Germline CDR1 reads ENHRY; CDR2 reads SYGVKD.

The genes are TRBV3-1 (or the pseudogene TRBV3-2) and TRBJ2-5; D is uncertain. With 3 bases removed from V and 9 bases from J, the gap between germline ends came to 20 bases. The germline V gene encodes CDR1 LGHDT and CDR2 YNNKEL (reference sequence). The CDR3 sequence is 15 residues long. The CDR3 DNA sequence: TGTGCCAGCAGCCAGGCCCCCGAACCTCAGGTGGCCCAGTACTTC. As protein: CASSQAPEPQVAQYF.

The chain combines TRBV6-5 with TRBJ2-6; D is unresolved. V was trimmed by 0 bases and J by 0 bases, leaving 3 bases between them. The length of the CDR3 is 15 residues. Germline V gene data show CDR1 as MNHEY and CDR2 as SVGAGI. CDR3 loop: CASSYSGSGANVLTF. The CDR3 DNA reads as TGTGCCAGCAGTTACTCCGGCTCTGGGGCCAACGTCCTGACTTTC.

This chain links TRBV27 with TRBJ1-1; D gene unclear. V lost 1 base and J 1 base, leaving 7 bases between the germline ends. CDR1 and CDR2 (germline): MNHEY, SMNVEV (reference sequence). The CDR3 extends over 14 amino acids. The CDR3 sequence is CASSLLLWNTEAFF. CDR3 coding DNA: TGTGCCAGCAGTTTATTACTCTGGAACACTGAAGCTTTCTTT.

The chain combines TRBV5-6 with TRBJ2-5, with 7 bases lining up with TRBD2. This CDR3 is 13 amino acids long. V lost 5 bases to trimming and J lost 5 bases; unmatched junction nucleotides: 6. Germline CDR1 is SGHDT and CDR2 is YYEEEE. CDR3 sequence: CASSPPGRETQYF. CDR3 coding DNA: TGTGCCAGCAGTCCTCCCGGGAGGGAGACCCAGTACTTC.

The V call is TRBV21-1, the J call TRBJ2-7; the table's D call TRBD1 went unverified against the DNA. TRBV21-1 is a documented pseudogene. This CDR3 comprises 15 residues. In DNA form, the CDR3 reads TGTGCCAGCAGCACCGACAGATCTTCCTCCTACGAGCAGTACTTC. Protein sequence: CASSTDRSSSYEQYF.

The chain carries TRBV19 and TRBJ2-6; D possibly matches TRBD1 or TRBD2 (5 bases each). V was clipped by 3 bases and J by 2 bases, with 8 bases between them. Germline V lookup: CDR1 LNHDA, CDR2 SQIVND (reference sequence). There are 15 residues in the CDR3. CDR3 region: CASSMWGTGANVLTF. CDR3 in DNA: TGTGCCAGTAGTATGTGGGGGACTGGGGCCAACGTCCTGACTTTC.

The V call is TRBV6-5, the J call TRBJ1-1; tentatively, D is TRBD1 (5 bases). The CDR3 has 14 amino acids. Germline V gives CDR1 MNHEY, CDR2 SVGAGI. The V end was cut by 5 bases, the J end by 1 base, with 11 bases between. The CDR3 DNA is TGTGCCAGCAGTACCGGGACGGCGAACACTGAAGCTTTCTTT. This sequence encodes CASSTGTANTEAFF.

The J gene is TRBJ1-2, the V gene TRBV5-6; the match to TRBD1 covers 9 bases. The CDR3 spans 16 residues. Germline values: CDR1 SGHDT, CDR2 YYEEEE. The ends lost 2 bases at V and 2 bases at J; junction bases unmatched: 7. The CDR3 loop is CASSLADRGLNYGYTF. The CDR3 nucleotides are TGTGCCAGCAGCTTAGCGGACAGGGGATTAAACTATGGCTACACCTTC.

V is TRBV27 and J is TRBJ1-2, with 9 positions matching TRBD1. V lost 2 bases and J lost 4; bases outside the gene matches: 8. The CDR3 is 16 residues long. Per the germline V gene, CDR1 is MNHEY and CDR2 is SMNVEV (reference sequence). The CDR3 sequence: CASSLGPGQGGYGYTF. CDR3 bases: TGTGCCAGCAGTTTAGGACCGGGACAGGGTGGCTATGGCTACACCTTC.

The J gene is TRBJ1-1, the V gene TRBV7-3, with D tentatively TRBD1 (5 bases). This CDR3 spans 13 amino acids. Germline loops: CDR1 SGHTA, CDR2 FQGTGA. V lost 6 bases, J lost 7 bases, and 15 bases lay in between. The CDR3 region has the DNA TGTGCCAGCAGTGCCCGGGGGGATAGTGAAGCTTTCTTT. Translation gives CASSARGDSEAFF.